One T cell receptor (beta chain) is described in this entry. Its recognized antigen is unknown. No much larger clone exists at a distance of one base, and base qualities are not known. The library was built by means of the immunoSEQ multiplex PCR assay. For most patients, genomic DNA was isolated with the Qiagen DNeasy Blood and Tissue Kit and shipped frozen to Adaptive Biotechnologies for TCR sequencing. For most patients, genomic DNA was subjected to high-throughput TCR-beta CDR3 sequencing by Adaptive Biotechnologies. On the study's bioinformatics: Adaptive's ImmunoSEQ software supplied the TCR sequencing data for more than 15 patients, while MiXCR and VDJtools were used to process a few other patients. CD4 versus CD8 sorting errors were corrected by removing sequences found in both subsets at a frequency ratio below 5:1. Because the origin of CDR3 nucleotide sequences shared between donor and recipient could not be assigned, those sequences were removed. Alloreactive clones required at least 2-fold expansion over unstimulated cells and minimum CFSE-low frequency of 0.002% (template counts) or 0.001% (read counts). A clone was considered mappable if detected in the sequenced pre-transplant spleen, lymph node, or MLR CFSE-low populations of the donor or recipient. Cumulative frequency of alloreactive clones was calculated as a percentage of all sequences weighted by copy number. TCRdb obtained this table from immuneACCESS and retained in-frame rearrangements with V and J assigned. These tables miss some clones; where compared with another copy, unresolved V genes account for less than half of the shortfall, and the remainder is unexplained. V, J and clone size are taken as reported in that table, and D and trimming were inferred from the DNA itself. This sample gives 93,000 or so clones in total; roughly 93% of them show up just once. The top ten hold roughly 1% of the sample.

The data are from a study of graft-versus-host responses after intestinal transplantation (dated by TCRdb to 2020 to 2022). For the wider study: The transplants that recipients got were multivisceral, liver-intestinal, or isolated intestinal. Every recipient was given anti-thymocyte globulin induction, followed by around three years of maintenance tacrolimus and steroids. After intestinal transplantation, graft-versus-host and host-versus-graft alloreactive T cell clones were followed in the graft, circulation and bone marrow using bulk TCR-beta CDR3 sequencing. To identify alloreactive clones, pre-transplant mixed lymphocyte reaction products were sequenced and compared with unstimulated pre-transplant donor and recipient T cells. Of the approximately 25 intestinal transplant recipients enrolled in the cohort, one of whom was a retransplant, a few patients without pretransplant specimens were excluded. A peak of at least 4% donor T cells among recipient peripheral blood mononuclear cells was the definition used for donor T cell macrochimerism. Samples from a few later patients were sequenced in-house on an Illumina MiSeq with MiXCR processing rather than by the commercial service.

On the study overall, not on this receptor specifically: Early after transplant, declines in HvG clones were associated with peak levels of circulating GvH clones. The relatively low number and heterogeneity of intestinal transplant patients limited the conclusions. High GvH to HvG T cell clonal ratios were observed in the allografts of patients with donor T cell macrochimerism. GvH clones were found in recipient bone marrow, and some of the GvH clones appeared earlier in ileal mucosa or blood, which is consistent with an intestinal mucosal origin.

The time point label corresponds to: cells obtained before transplantation from donor or recipient. CD3+CD4+ and CD3+CD8+ populations were FACS-sorted from unstimulated pre-transplant donor and recipient cells taken from spleen or lymph nodes. Looking up the germline V gene yields CDR1 MGHRA and CDR2 YSYEKL. Clipping removes 0 bases from V and 6 bases from J, with 12 as the unmatched junction base count. From cysteine to phenylalanine, the CDR3 is 19 amino acids long. The DNA shown is the 57-base CDR3, in frame from base 1. The receptor was isolated from a human donor who received an intestinal transplant. The receptor chain draws on TRBV4-1 and TRBJ2-2, with TRBD1 identical over 11 junction bases. The material was unstimulated CD8+ T cells sorted from spleen or lymph node cells, obtained before intestinal transplant. The DNA sequence is TGCGCCAGCAGCCAAGATAGGTTCACGGGACAGGGGGTCTCCGGGGAGCTGTTTTTT. Protein translation: CASSQDRFTGQGVSGELFF.